This entry lists 32 T cell receptor beta chains sequenced from one sample in a study of T-cell memory formation after mild COVID-19. TCRdb independently ran MiXCR on the 5' RACE reads; one entry per CDR3 protein. The sample lists hundreds of thousands of distinct CDR3 sequences, 15% to 20% occurring once. The specimen sequenced was PBMCs or a T cell subset sorted from them (not recorded which). Every receptor here comes from a man younger than 35 who had mild COVID-19 (a few samples of this study predate the infection). Cell type and time point are not known.

This clonotype was counted only a few times. V usage is TRBV7-8 and J usage is TRBJ1-6; D is possibly TRBD1 (5 bases). The CDR3 is 16 amino acids. Germline values: CDR1 SGHVS, CDR2 FQNEAQ. Trimming removed 4 bases from V and 7 bases from J, with 17 bases in between. CDR3 protein: CASSSPLDRVNSPLHF. CDR3 nucleotide sequence: TGTGCCAGCAGCTCACCCTTAGACAGAGTAAATTCACCCCTCCACTTT. Filled out from reference TRBV7-8 and TRBJ1-6, the complete variable domain reads GAGVSQSPRYKVAKRGQDVALRCDPISGHVSLFWYQQALGQGPEFLTYFQNEAQLDKSGLPSDRFFAERPEGSVSTLKIQRTQQEDSAVYLCASSSPLDRVNSPLHFGNGTRLTVT.

The chain joins TRBV27 to TRBJ2-7; 10 bases line up with TRBD1. V shed 5 bases, J shed 7 bases, and the junction held 11 bases outside the gene matches. The length of the CDR3 is 15 residues. In germline, CDR1 is MNHEY, CDR2 SMNVEV (reference sequence). The CDR3 DNA reads as TGTGCCAGCAGTGCCTTTGGGACAGGGGTTCGGGAGCAGTACTTC. Protein: CASSAFGTGVREQYF.

CDR3 sequence reads: CASSRNSRDYGYTF. Written as DNA, the CDR3 is TGCGCCAGCAGCCGAAACTCTCGAGATTATGGCTACACCTTC. V is TRBV5-1 and J is TRBJ1-2, with D hard to call. Germline V gene lookup returns CDR1 SGHRS and CDR2 YFSETQ. V lost 4 bases, J lost 5 bases, and 15 bases lay in between. The CDR3 covers 14 residues. Drawing the rest from reference TRBV5-1 and TRBJ1-2, the complete variable domain is KAGVTQTPRYLIKTRGQQVTLSCSPISGHRSVSWYQQTPGQGLQFLFEYFSETQRNKGNFPGRFSGRQFSNSRSEMNVSTLELGDSALYLCASSRNSRDYGYTFGSGTRLTVV.

This clonotype was recorded at least ten times. The CDR3 sequence: CASSRTGFPQRLNTEAFF. Written as DNA, the CDR3 is TGTGCCAGCAGTCGAACCGGGTTTCCGCAGCGGTTGAACACTGAAGCTTTCTTT. The rearrangement joins TRBV11-1 to TRBJ1-1, with D hard to call. The V and J ends lost 6 bases and 0 bases respectively, with 23 bases between them. This CDR3 has 18 amino acids. The V gene's germline CDR1 is SGHAT and CDR2 FQDESV (reference sequence).

V is TRBV6-5 and J is TRBJ1-6; D unclear. There are 15 residues in the CDR3. The V end was cut by 0 bases, the J end by 7 bases, with 10 bases between. Germline V lookup: CDR1 MNHEY, CDR2 SVGAGI. The DNA for the CDR3 is TGTGCCAGCAGTTACTCGACGGGCGAGAATTCACCCCTCCACTTT. It translates to CASSYSTGENSPLHF.

The V call is TRBV10-3, the J call TRBJ2-7; possibly TRBD1 for D (6 bases). Trimming cost V 6 bases and J 3 bases, with 6 bases left between them. Germline V CDR1 and CDR2: ENHRY, SYGVKD. This CDR3 is built from 11 residues. The CDR3 DNA reads TGTGCCATCAGGGACAGCTACGAGCAGTACTTC. Protein sequence: CAIRDSYEQYF.

The V and J genes are TRBV6-5 and TRBJ2-1; the D is unclear. Germline CDR1 reads MNHEY; CDR2 reads SVGAGI. This CDR3 comprises 14 residues. The V end was cut by 5 bases, the J end by 6 bases, with 14 bases between. CDR3 coding DNA: TGTGCCAGCAGTGTTCTAGGGCCCATCAATGAGCAGTTCTTC. Its translation: CASSVLGPINEQFF.

The chain couples TRBV28 to TRBJ2-5; no clear D. Trimming stripped 8 bases from V and 5 bases from J, with 18 bases between. Germline CDR1 MDHEN, CDR2 SYDVKM. The CDR3 has 14 amino acids. CDR3: CASPPRDVVETQYF. DNA of the CDR3: TGTGCCAGCCCCCCCAGAGACGTTGTGGAGACCCAGTACTTC.

The rearrangement links TRBV28 to TRBJ2-7; D may match TRBD1 or TRBD2 (6 bases each). Trimming removed 5 bases at V and 2 bases at J, with 28 bases between. CDR1 is MDHEN, CDR2 SYDVKM, per germline. This CDR3 contains 19 residues. In DNA, the CDR3 is TGTGCCAGCAGTACCCGGTGGGGGGCTGGAAACTCTGTCGCCTACGAGCAGTACGTC. Encoded protein: CASSTRWGAGNSVAYEQYV.

The chain links TRBV4-1 to TRBJ2-3; 9 positions match TRBD2. CDR3 length: 15 residues. V shed 4 bases, J shed 6 bases, and the junction held 8 bases outside the gene matches. Germline V gives CDR1 MGHRA, CDR2 YSYEKL. In DNA, the CDR3 is TGCGCCAGCAGCCGGGTAGCGGGGGTGGGCGATACGCAGTATTTT. It yields the protein CASSRVAGVGDTQYF.

This clonotype appeared many times. The rearrangement links TRBV20-1 to TRBJ2-7, with 9 nucleotides matching TRBD1. V was clipped by 1 base and J by 9 bases; unmatched bases: 22. Germline V gene data show CDR1 as DFQATT and CDR2 as SNEGSKA (reference sequence). The CDR3 is 18 residues long. This CDR3 reads CSARGGAGTGSAQFGQYF. The CDR3 nucleotides are TGCAGTGCTAGAGGTGGGGCCGGGACAGGGAGCGCCCAGTTTGGGCAGTACTTC.

The chain employs TRBV4-1 and TRBJ2-3; 13 nucleotides agree with TRBD2. Trimming at V came to 0 bases and at J to 5 bases, leaving 2 bases not matched to a gene. The CDR3 loop spans 16 amino acids. CDR1 and CDR2 from the germline V gene are MGHRA and YSYEKL. CDR3 nucleotide sequence: TGCGCCAGCAGCCAAGATAGACTAGCGGGGGGAGATACGCAGTATTTT. Its protein is CASSQDRLAGGDTQYF.

This clonotype was seen only a few times. The chain is built from TRBV3-1 and TRBJ2-2; unclear D gene. V lost 3 bases and J lost 0, with 5 bases in between. CDR1 and CDR2 from the germline V gene are LGHDT and YNNKEL (reference sequence). There are 14 residues in the CDR3. In nucleotides, the CDR3 is TGTGCCAGCAGCCATAGGACGAACACCGGGGAGCTGTTTTTT. Protein: CASSHRTNTGELFF.

V is TRBV27 and J is TRBJ2-1; 10 bases align to TRBD2. Germline loops: CDR1 MNHEY, CDR2 SMNVEV (reference sequence). Unmatched junction bases numbered 12, after V lost 4 bases and J lost 3 bases. The CDR3 covers 18 residues. CDR3 nucleotides: TGTGCCAGCAGTTCCTCAGCGGGGGGGCCGGACCTCTACAATGAGCAGTTCTTC. Translating it yields CASSSSAGGPDLYNEQFF.

The sample holds a few counts of this clonotype. V usage is TRBV20-1 and J usage is TRBJ2-2; weak D call: TRBD2 (6 bases). Looked up from germline, CDR1 is DFQATT and CDR2 is SNEGSKA (reference sequence). This CDR3 spans 14 amino acids. V was cut by 5 bases and J by 5 bases, with 15 bases left in between. CDR3 sequence reads: CSAPGTSGTGELFF. Written as DNA, the CDR3 is TGCAGTGCTCCCGGGACTTCGGGGACCGGGGAGCTGTTTTTT.

CDR3 residues: CASSPGLAPLMGELFF. The CDR3 DNA follows: TGCGCCAGCAGCCCGGGACTAGCGCCTCTTATGGGGGAGCTGTTTTTT. This chain connects TRBV5-1 to TRBJ2-2, with 10 bases aligning to TRBD2. Germline V gene data show CDR1 as SGHRS and CDR2 as YFSETQ. V gave up 4 bases and J gave up 8 bases; unmatched junction bases: 11. The CDR3 loop spans 16 amino acids.

The genes are TRBV21-1 and TRBJ2-3; the table's D call of TRBD1 was not tested on the DNA. TRBV21-1 is annotated as a pseudogene. This CDR3 region has 16 residues. The CDR3 DNA reads as TGTGCCAGCACCAAGGGGGGACAGTTTAGCACAGATACGCAGTATTTT. Translation: CASTKGGQFSTDTQYF.

In nucleotides, the CDR3 is TGTGCCTCAGCCTGCGGGCTTCATGGCGCACAGGGGTCCGAGCAGTACGTC. It yields the protein CASACGLHGAQGSEQYV. This chain joins TRBV9 and TRBJ2-7, with 7 bases identical to TRBD1. Looked up from germline, CDR1 is SGDLS and CDR2 is YYNGEE. Unmatched junction bases numbered 25, after V lost 10 bases and J lost 6 bases. This CDR3 comprises 17 residues.

This clonotype has a handful of counts. The chain has TRBV6-2 or TRBV6-3 and TRBJ2-5; TRBD2 agrees at 8 bases. This CDR3 has 16 residues. Trimming removed 1 base from V and 3 bases from J; junction bases left unmatched: 7. Germline V gene lookup returns CDR1 MNHEY and CDR2 SVGEGT. CDR3 amino acids: CASSYYPAGVKETQYF. The CDR3, as DNA: TGTGCCAGCAGTTACTATCCAGCGGGGGTCAAAGAGACCCAGTACTTC.

The rearrangement links TRBV7-6 to TRBJ2-3, with a possible D match to TRBD2 (6 bases). The V gene lost 2 bases and the J gene lost 4 bases, with 13 bases spanning the gap. There are 15 residues in the CDR3. CDR1 and CDR2 (germline): SGHVS, FNYEAQ. The CDR3 DNA is TGTGCCAGCAGCTTAAGTGGCGGGAACGCAGATACGCAGTATTTT. This encodes CASSLSGGNADTQYF.

This clonotype was observed a few times. The chain employs TRBV7-2 and TRBJ1-2, with TRBD1 matching 7 bases. This CDR3 spans 16 amino acids. V dropped 6 bases and J dropped 2; count of bases not matched to a gene: 12. Per germline, CDR1 SGHTA and CDR2 FQGNSA. This CDR3 reads CASSPTMGQTNYGYTF. The CDR3 DNA reads TGTGCCAGCAGTCCCACAATGGGACAGACGAACTATGGCTACACCTTC.

The chain is built from TRBV6-1 and TRBJ1-2; D ambiguous. Germline V CDR1 and CDR2: MNHNS, SASEGT. V was cut by 0 bases and J by 4 bases, with 9 bases left in between. The CDR3 is 14 amino acids. CDR3: CASSEALQAYGYTF. As DNA, the CDR3 is TGTGCCAGCAGTGAAGCCCTCCAGGCCTATGGCTACACCTTC.

The genes are TRBV7-8 and TRBJ1-5; D is unclear. The V and J ends lost 7 bases and 3 bases respectively, with 13 bases between them. Germline lookup yields CDR1 SGHVS and CDR2 FQNEAQ. This CDR3 spans 14 amino acids. The CDR3 DNA reads TGTGCCAGCAAAGGCCTTGGCACCAATCAGCCCCAGCATTTT. This codes for CASKGLGTNQPQHF.

This clonotype was seen many times. The rearrangement joins TRBV24-1 to TRBJ2-1; the D gene is possibly TRBD2 (6 bases). The V end was cut by 2 bases, the J end by 9 bases, with 19 bases between. Germline V gives CDR1 KGHDR, CDR2 SFDVKD. The CDR3 totals 16 residues. Here the CDR3 DNA reads TGTGCCACCAGTGATTCGGTGGAGGGCAGCTCCGGTGAGCAGTTCTTC. It specifies CATSDSVEGSSGEQFF.

This chain uses TRBV7-3 with TRBJ1-2, with D tentatively TRBD1 (5 bases). The CDR3 totals 16 residues. The ends were cut back, 5 bases at V and 1 base at J, with 17 bases in the middle. Germline-derived CDR1 and CDR2 are SGHTA and FQGTGA. The CDR3 coding sequence is TGTGCCAGCAGCCCCGGGGGAGAACCCTATAACTATGGCTACACCTTC. This gives the protein CASSPGGEPYNYGYTF. The whole variable domain, remainder taken from reference TRBV7-3 and TRBJ1-2, is GAGVSQTPSNKVTEKGKYVELRCDPISGHTALYWYRQSLGQGPEFLIYFQGTGAADDSGLPNDRFFAVRPEGSVSTLKIQRTERGDSAVYLCASSPGGEPYNYGYTFGSGTRLTVV.

This chain links TRBV29-1 with TRBJ1-1; D call uncertain. V lost 8 bases to trimming and J lost 1 base, with 8 bases between them. Germline assignment: CDR1 SQVTM and CDR2 ANQGSEA. The CDR3 is 11 residues long. The CDR3 loop reads CSFGRNTEAFF. CDR3 in DNA: TGCAGCTTCGGGCGGAACACTGAAGCTTTCTTT.

The chain combines TRBV20-1 with TRBJ2-3; D call uncertain. CDR3 length equals 13 residues. V gave up 2 bases and J gave up 0 bases, with 6 bases separating them. CDR1 and CDR2 from the germline V gene are DFQATT and SNEGSKA (reference sequence). CDR3 in amino acids: CSARTGSTDTQYF. Here the CDR3 DNA reads TGCAGTGCTAGAACGGGTAGCACAGATACGCAGTATTTT.

This clonotype turned up a few times. The chain uses TRBV7-9 and TRBJ2-5; the D is unclear. The germline gives CDR1 SEHNR, CDR2 FQNEAQ (reference sequence). CDR3 length: 15 amino acids. Trimming pared 4 bases from V and 1 base from J, leaving 13 bases between. As DNA, the CDR3 is TGTGCCAGCAGCTCTGGGTACAGCGCCCAAGAGACCCAGTACTTC. Its translation: CASSSGYSAQETQYF.

This clonotype turned up a few times. This chain links TRBV12-3 or TRBV12-4 with TRBJ2-5; D unclear. V gave up 5 bases and J gave up 4 bases, with 14 bases separating them. The length of the CDR3 is 14 residues. The CDR3 DNA follows: TGTGCCAGCAGTCCGCTAAGTGGGTCAGAGACCCAGTACTTC. Protein product: CASSPLSGSETQYF.

This clonotype occurred a few times. This chain joins TRBV14 and TRBJ1-1; D may be TRBD1 (5 bases). The V gene lost 4 bases and the J gene lost 3 bases, with 15 bases spanning the gap. CDR3 length: 15 amino acids. CDR1 and CDR2 from the germline V gene are SGHDN and FVKESK. CDR3 coding DNA: TGTGCCAGCAGCCCCTTGGGACTGACGGACACTGAAGCTTTCTTT. The encoded protein is CASSPLGLTDTEAFF.

In its sample, this clonotype was seen a few times. The chain joins TRBV20-1 to TRBJ2-2, with 10 bases matching TRBD2. Germline V gene data show CDR1 as DFQATT and CDR2 as SNEGSKA (reference sequence). V lost 1 base to trimming and J lost 6 bases; unmatched junction nucleotides: 5. The CDR3 is 15 residues long. The DNA for the CDR3 is TGCAGTGCTAGAGCCACCGGGACTAGCGCCGGGGAGCTGTTTTTT. Protein: CSARATGTSAGELFF.

This clonotype came up a few times. This chain uses TRBV29-1 with TRBJ1-3; 8 nucleotides align to TRBD1. The ends lost 6 bases at V and 4 bases at J; junction bases unmatched: 8. The CDR3 is 14 residues long. CDR1 is SQVTM, CDR2 ANQGSEA, per germline. CDR3 sequence reads: CSVDGQGEGNTIYF. In DNA form, the CDR3 reads TGCAGCGTCGACGGACAGGGTGAAGGAAACACCATATATTTT.